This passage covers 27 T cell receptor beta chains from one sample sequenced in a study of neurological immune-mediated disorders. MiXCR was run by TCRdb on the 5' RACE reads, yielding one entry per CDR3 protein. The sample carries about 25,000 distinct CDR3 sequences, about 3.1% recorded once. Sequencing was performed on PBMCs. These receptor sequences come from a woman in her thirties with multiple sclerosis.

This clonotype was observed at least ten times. The chain's CDR3 is CSATPGRGGYGYTF. The CDR3 DNA is TGCAGTGCTACACCGGGCAGGGGGGGGTATGGCTACACCTTC. V is TRBV20-1 and J is TRBJ1-2, with 7 bases matching TRBD1. CDR1 is DFQATT, CDR2 SNEGSKA, per germline (reference sequence). V shed 4 bases and J 5 bases; nucleotides not matched to a gene: 10. The CDR3 covers 14 residues.

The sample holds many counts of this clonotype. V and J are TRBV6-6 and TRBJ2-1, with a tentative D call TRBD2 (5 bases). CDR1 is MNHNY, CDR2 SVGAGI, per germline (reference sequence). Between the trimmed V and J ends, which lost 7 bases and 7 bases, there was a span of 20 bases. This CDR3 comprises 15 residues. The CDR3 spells CASTRNRVGENEQFF. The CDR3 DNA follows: TGTGCCAGCACTCGAAACAGAGTCGGGGAAAATGAGCAGTTCTTC.

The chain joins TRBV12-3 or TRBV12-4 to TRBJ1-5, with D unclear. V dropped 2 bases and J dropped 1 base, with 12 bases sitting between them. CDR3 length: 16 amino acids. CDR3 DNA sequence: TGTGCCAGCAGTTTATTCCCCGCGGAAAGCAATCAGCCCCAGCATTTT. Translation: CASSLFPAESNQPQHF.

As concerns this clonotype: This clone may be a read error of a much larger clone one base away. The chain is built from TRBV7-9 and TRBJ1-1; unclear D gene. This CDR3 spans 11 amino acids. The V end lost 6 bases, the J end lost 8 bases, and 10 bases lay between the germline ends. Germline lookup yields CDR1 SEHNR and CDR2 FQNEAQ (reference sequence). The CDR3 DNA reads TGTGCCAGCAGATTACAGCTAGAAGCTTTCTTT. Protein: CASRLQLEAFF.

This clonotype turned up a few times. CDR3 loop: CASSPRTSGDNEQFF. CDR3 bases: TGCGCCAGCAGCCCCCGAACTAGCGGAGACAATGAGCAGTTCTTC. V usage is TRBV5-1 and J usage is TRBJ2-1, with 8 nucleotides matching TRBD2. Per the germline V gene, CDR1 is SGHRS and CDR2 is YFSETQ. After removal of 4 bases from V and 5 bases from J, the junction contained 8 bases not matched to a gene. The CDR3 length is 15 residues.

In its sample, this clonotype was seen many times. The CDR3 loop reads CASSLEPLAVNNEQFF. CDR3 DNA: TGCGCCAGCAGCTTGGAACCCCTGGCGGTGAACAATGAGCAGTTCTTC. The chain has TRBV5-1 and TRBJ2-1; D gene ambiguous. CDR3 length equals 16 residues. V lost 0 bases, J lost 5 bases, and 15 bases lay in between. Germline lookup yields CDR1 SGHRS and CDR2 YFSETQ.

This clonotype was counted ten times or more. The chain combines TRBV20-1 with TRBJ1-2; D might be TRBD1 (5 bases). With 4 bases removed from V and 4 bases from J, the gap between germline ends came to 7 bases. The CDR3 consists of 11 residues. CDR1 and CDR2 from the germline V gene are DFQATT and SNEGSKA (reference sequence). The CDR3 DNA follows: TGCAGTGCTACGGGGCCCTATGGCTACACCTTC. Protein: CSATGPYGYTF.

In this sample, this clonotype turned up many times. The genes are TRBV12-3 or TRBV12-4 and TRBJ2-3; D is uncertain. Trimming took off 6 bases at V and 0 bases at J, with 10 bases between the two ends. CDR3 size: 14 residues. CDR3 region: CASSPLQSTDTQYF. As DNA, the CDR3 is TGTGCCAGCAGCCCTTTACAGAGCACAGATACGCAGTATTTT.

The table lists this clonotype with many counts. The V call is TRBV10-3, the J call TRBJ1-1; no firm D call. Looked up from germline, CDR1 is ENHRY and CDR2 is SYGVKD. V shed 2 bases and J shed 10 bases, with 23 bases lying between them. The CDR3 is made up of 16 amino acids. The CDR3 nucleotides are TGTGCCATCAGTGAGAATAAAAAGGCGGCCTGGGGTGGAGCTTTCTTT. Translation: CAISENKKAAWGGAFF.

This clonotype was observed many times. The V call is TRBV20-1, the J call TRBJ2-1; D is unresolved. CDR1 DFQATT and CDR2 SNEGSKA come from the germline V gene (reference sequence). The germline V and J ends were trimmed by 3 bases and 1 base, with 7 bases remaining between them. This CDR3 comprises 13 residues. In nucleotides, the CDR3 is TGCAGTGCTAGGTTCAGGTCCTACAATGAGCAGTTCTTC. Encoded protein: CSARFRSYNEQFF.

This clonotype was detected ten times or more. CDR3 in amino acids: CSATMVPKETQYF. CDR3 nucleotide sequence: TGCAGTGCTACTATGGTCCCGAAGGAGACCCAGTACTTC. The rearrangement links TRBV20-1 to TRBJ2-5; D not resolved. V was cut by 4 bases and J by 5 bases, with 14 bases left in between. Germline assignment: CDR1 DFQATT and CDR2 SNEGSKA (reference sequence). CDR3 length: 13 residues.

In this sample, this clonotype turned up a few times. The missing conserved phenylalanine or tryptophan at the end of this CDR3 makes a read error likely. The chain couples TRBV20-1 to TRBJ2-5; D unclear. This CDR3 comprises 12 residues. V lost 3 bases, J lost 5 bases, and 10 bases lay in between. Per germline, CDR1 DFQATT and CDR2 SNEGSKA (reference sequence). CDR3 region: CSARFGRETQYN. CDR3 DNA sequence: TGCAGTGCTAGGTTTGGGCGGGAGACCCAGTACAAC.

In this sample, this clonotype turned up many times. The CDR3 region has the DNA TGTGCCAGCAGTCGTGGAGATACGCAGTATTTT. This codes for CASSRGDTQYF. The chain joins TRBV28 to TRBJ2-3; D not certain. Trimming shortened V by 5 bases and J by 5 bases, and 5 bases separated the two germline ends. Germline-derived CDR1 and CDR2 are MDHEN and SYDVKM. This CDR3 is 11 amino acids long.

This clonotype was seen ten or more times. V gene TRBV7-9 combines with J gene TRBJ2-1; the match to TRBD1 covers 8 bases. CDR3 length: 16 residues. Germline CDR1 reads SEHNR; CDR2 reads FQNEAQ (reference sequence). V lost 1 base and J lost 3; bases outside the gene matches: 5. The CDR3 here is CASSLGGTGVYNEQFF. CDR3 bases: TGTGCCAGCAGCTTAGGTGGGACAGGTGTCTACAATGAGCAGTTCTTC.

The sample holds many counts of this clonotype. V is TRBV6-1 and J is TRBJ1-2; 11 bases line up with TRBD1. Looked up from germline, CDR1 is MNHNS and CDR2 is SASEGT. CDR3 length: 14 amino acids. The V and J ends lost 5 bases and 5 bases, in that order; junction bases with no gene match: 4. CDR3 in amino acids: CASSQDRGLYGYTF. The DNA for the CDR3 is TGTGCCAGCAGTCAGGACAGGGGGCTATATGGCTACACCTTC.

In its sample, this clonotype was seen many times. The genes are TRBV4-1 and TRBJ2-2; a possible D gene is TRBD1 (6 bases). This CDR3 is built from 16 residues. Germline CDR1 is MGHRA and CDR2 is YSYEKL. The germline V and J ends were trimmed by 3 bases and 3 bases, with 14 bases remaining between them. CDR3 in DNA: TGCGCCAGCAGCCATCCACAGGGTATCTACACCGGGGAGCTGTTTTTT. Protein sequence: CASSHPQGIYTGELFF.

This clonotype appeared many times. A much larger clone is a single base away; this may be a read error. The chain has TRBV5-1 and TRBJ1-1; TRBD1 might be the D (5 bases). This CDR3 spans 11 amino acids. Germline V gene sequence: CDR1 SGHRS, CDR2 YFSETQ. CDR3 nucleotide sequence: TGCGCCAGCAGATTGGGGGTTGAAGCTTTCTTT. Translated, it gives CASRLGVEAFF.

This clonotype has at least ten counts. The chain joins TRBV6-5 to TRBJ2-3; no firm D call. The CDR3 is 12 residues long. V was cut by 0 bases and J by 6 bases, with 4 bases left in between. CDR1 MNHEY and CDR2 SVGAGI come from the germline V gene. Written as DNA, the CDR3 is TGTGCCAGCAGTTACTCTTGGGATACGCAGTATTTT. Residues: CASSYSWDTQYF.

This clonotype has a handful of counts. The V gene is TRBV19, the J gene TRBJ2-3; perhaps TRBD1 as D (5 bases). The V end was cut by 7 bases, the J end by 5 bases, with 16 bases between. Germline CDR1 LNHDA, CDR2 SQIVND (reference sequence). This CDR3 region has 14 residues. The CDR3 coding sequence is TGTGCCAGTAAGGAGCCCCAAAGGGGAGATACGCAGTATTTT. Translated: CASKEPQRGDTQYF.

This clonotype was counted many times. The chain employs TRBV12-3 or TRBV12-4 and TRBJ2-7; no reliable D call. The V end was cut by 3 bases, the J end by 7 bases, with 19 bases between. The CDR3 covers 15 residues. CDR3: CASSLAVVVVGEQYF. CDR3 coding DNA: TGTGCCAGCAGTTTGGCCGTCGTTGTCGTAGGGGAGCAGTACTTC.

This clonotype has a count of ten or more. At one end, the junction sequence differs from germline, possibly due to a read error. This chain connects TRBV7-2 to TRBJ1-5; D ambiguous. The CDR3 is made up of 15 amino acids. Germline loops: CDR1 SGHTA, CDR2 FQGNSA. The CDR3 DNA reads TGTGCCAGCAGCTTAGGTGGCAGGAGCAATCAGCCCCAGAATTTT. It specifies CASSLGGRSNQPQNF.

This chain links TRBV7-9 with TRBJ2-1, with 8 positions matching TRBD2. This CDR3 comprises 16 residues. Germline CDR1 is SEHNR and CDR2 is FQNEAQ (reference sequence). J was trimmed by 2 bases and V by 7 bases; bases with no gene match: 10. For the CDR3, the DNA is TGTGCCAGCAACCAAGCGGGAGTCCTAACCTACAATGAGCAGTTCTTC. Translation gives CASNQAGVLTYNEQFF.

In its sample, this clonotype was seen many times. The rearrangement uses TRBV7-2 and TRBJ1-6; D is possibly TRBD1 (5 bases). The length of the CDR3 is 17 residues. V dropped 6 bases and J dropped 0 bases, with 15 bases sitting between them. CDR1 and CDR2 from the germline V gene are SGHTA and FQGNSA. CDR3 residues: CASSSDTYLSYNSPLHF. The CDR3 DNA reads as TGTGCCAGCAGTTCGGACACCTACCTCTCCTATAATTCACCCCTCCACTTT. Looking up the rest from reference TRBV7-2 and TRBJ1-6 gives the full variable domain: GAGVSQSPSNKVTEKGKDVELRCDPISGHTALYWYRQSLGQGLEFLIYFQGNSAPDKSGLPSDRFSAERTGGSVSTLTIQRTQQEDSAVYLCASSSDTYLSYNSPLHFGNGTRLTVT.

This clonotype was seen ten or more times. CDR3 DNA sequence: TGTGCCAGCAGGGGACTAGCGGGAGGGCCGACCGGGGAGCTGTTTTTT. As protein: CASRGLAGGPTGELFF. V and J are TRBV5-5 and TRBJ2-2, with 16 positions matching TRBD2. J lost 5 bases, V lost 5 bases, and 3 bases had no gene match. The CDR3 is 16 amino acids. The germline V gene encodes CDR1 SGHKS and CDR2 YYEKEE (reference sequence).

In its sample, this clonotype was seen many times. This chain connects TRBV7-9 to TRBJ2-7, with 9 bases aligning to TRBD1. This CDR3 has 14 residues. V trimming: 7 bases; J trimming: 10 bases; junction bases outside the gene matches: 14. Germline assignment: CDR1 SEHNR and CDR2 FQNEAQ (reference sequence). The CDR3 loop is CASNLLGTGTKQYF. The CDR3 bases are TGTGCCAGCAACCTCCTCGGGACAGGGACCAAACAGTACTTC.

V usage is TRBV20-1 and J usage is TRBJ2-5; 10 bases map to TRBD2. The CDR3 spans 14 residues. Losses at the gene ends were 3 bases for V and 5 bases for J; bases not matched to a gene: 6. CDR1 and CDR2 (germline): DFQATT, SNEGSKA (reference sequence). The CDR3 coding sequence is TGCAGTGCTAGTAAGCGGGGGGGCAGTGAGACCCAGTACTTC. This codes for CSASKRGGSETQYF.

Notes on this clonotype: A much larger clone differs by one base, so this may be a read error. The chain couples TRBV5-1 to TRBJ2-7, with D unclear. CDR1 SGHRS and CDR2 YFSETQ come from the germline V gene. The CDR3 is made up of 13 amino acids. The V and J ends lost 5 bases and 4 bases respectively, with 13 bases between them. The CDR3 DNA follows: TGCGCCAGCAGAATTGGAAAGGTGTACGAGCAGTACTTC. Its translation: CASRIGKVYEQYF. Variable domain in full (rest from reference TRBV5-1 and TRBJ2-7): KAGVTQTPRYLIKTRGQQVTLSCSPISGHRSVSWYQQTPGQGLQFLFEYFSETQRNKGNFPGRFSGRQFSNSRSEMNVSTLELGDSALYLCASRIGKVYEQYFGPGTRLTVT.